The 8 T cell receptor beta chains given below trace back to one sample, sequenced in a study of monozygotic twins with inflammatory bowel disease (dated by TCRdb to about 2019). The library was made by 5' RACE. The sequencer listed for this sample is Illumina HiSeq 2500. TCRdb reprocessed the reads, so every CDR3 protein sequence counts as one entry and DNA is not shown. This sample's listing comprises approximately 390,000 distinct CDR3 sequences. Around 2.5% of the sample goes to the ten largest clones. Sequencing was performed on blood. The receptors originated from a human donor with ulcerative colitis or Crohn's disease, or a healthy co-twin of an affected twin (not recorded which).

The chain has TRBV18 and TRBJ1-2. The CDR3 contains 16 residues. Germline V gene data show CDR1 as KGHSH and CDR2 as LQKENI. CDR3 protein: CASSPWTDGSNYGYTF.

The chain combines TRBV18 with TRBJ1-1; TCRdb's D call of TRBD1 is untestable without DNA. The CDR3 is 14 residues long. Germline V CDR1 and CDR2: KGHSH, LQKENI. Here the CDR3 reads CASSRQDRGTEAFF.

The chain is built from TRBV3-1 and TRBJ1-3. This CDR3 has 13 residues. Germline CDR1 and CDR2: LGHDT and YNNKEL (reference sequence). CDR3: CASTPFSGNTIYF.

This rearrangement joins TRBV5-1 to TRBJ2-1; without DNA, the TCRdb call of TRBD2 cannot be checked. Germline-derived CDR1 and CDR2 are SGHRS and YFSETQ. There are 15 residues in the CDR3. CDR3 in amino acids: CASSTSGGLNNEQFF.

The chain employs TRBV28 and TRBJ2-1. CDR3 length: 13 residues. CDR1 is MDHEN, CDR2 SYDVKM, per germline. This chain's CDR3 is CASSLRLAWEQFF.

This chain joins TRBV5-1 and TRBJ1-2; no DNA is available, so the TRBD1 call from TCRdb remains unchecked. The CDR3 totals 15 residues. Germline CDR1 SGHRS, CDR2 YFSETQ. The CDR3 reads CASSQPGQVADGYTF. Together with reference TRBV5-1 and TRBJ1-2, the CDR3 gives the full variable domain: KAGVTQTPRYLIKTRGQQVTLSCSPISGHRSVSWYQQTPGQGLQFLFEYFSETQRNKGNFPGRFSGRQFSNSRSEMNVSTLELGDSALYLCASSQPGQVADGYTFGSGTRLTVV.

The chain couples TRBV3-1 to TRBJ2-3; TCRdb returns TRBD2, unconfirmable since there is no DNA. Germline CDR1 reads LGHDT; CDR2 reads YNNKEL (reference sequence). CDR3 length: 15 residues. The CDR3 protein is CASSQDAGLAGTQYF.

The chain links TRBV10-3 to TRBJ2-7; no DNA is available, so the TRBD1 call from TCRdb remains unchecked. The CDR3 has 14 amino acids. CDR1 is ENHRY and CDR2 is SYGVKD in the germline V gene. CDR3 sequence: CAISWRTGADEQYF.